This passage covers 4 T cell receptor beta chains from one sample sequenced in a study of neurological immune-mediated disorders. MiXCR, run by TCRdb on the 5' RACE reads, gives a single entry per CDR3 protein. The profile covers 74,000 or so distinct CDR3 sequences, with approximately 9.4% appearing a single time and 1.5% to 2% taken by the ten largest. The sample was PBMCs. These receptors came from a man in his fifties in good health.

This clonotype was seen repeatedly, ten times or more. The V and J genes are TRBV5-1 and TRBJ2-1; 11 bases align to TRBD2. The germline V gene encodes CDR1 SGHRS and CDR2 YFSETQ. The V segment lost 1 base and the J segment 9 bases; nucleotides outside the gene matches: 9. CDR3 length: 16 amino acids. The CDR3 loop is CASSLSSGGAIGEQFF. CDR3 bases: TGCGCCAGCAGCTTGAGTAGCGGGGGGGCCATCGGTGAGCAGTTCTTC. The full variable domain, its missing parts supplied by reference TRBV5-1 and TRBJ2-1, is KAGVTQTPRYLIKTRGQQVTLSCSPISGHRSVSWYQQTPGQGLQFLFEYFSETQRNKGNFPGRFSGRQFSNSRSEMNVSTLELGDSALYLCASSLSSGGAIGEQFFGPGTRLTVL.

This clonotype was counted once. One base away lies a much larger clone, so this may be a sequencing read error. The chain links TRBV12-3 or TRBV12-4 to TRBJ2-3; D is unresolved. The CDR3 is 13 residues long. The CDR3 DNA reads as TGTGCCAGCAGTTTACTGGGTTTCAATACGCGGTATTTT. Amino acids: CASSLLGFNTRYF.

This clonotype came up many times. This rearrangement joins TRBV7-2 to TRBJ1-2; D is uncertain. Looked up from germline, CDR1 is SGHTA and CDR2 is FQGNSA. CDR3 size: 12 residues. V dropped 2 bases and J dropped 0 bases, with 1 base sitting between them. CDR3 sequence: CASSLTNYGYTF. Here the CDR3 DNA reads TGTGCCAGCAGCTTAACTAACTATGGCTACACCTTC.

A note on this clonotype: The junction departs from the called germline gene at one end, perhaps through a read error. V and J are TRBV20-1 and TRBJ2-3; no reliable D call. The CDR3 runs to 12 residues. Looked up from germline, CDR1 is DFQATT and CDR2 is SNEGSKA (reference sequence). This CDR3 reads CCAPVGTDTQYF. The DNA of the CDR3 is TGCTGTGCTCCGGTCGGCACAGATACGCAGTATTTT.